This entry describes one T cell receptor (beta chain). Its antigen is still unknown. No base-level quality is on record; no much larger clone is a single base apart. The cohort consisted of more than 650 healthy bone marrow donors. Cohort members were all nominally healthy when sampled, although unrecorded immune exposures were likely present. The donor was CMV seropositive and was included in the group of 250 to 350 seropositive cohort members. A peripheral blood sample was collected from each donor, and TCR beta sequencing was performed on peripheral blood mononuclear cells. Genomic DNA extraction from the blood cell samples was performed with the Qiagen DNeasy Blood Extraction Kit. CDR1 and CDR2, per the germline V gene, are MGHDK and SYGVNS. The CDR3 runs 13 residues from the cysteine to the phenylalanine. Only the CDR3 portion is preserved as DNA: 39 bases, with reading frame beginning at the first base. Trimming removed 11 bases from V and 10 bases from J; the gene matches leave 14 bases unexplained.

Libraries were made using the immunoSEQ multiplex PCR assay. For the multiplex PCR, a mixture combining 60 forward primers for TCR Vbeta segments and 13 reverse primers for TCR Jbeta segments was used. Amplification of the CDR3 region of rearranged TCR beta genes was performed with a multiplex PCR assay on genomic DNA. The Illumina HiSeq System was used to sequence the amplified TCR beta libraries as 87-base-pair reads. In the authors' own workflow: Across the roughly 700 repertoires, a later analysis counted tens of millions of unique TCR beta chains, roughly 11 million of which were shared by at least two donors. Raw reads were error-corrected and collapsed into unique sequences with a nearest-neighbor algorithm that merged closely related sequences to remove PCR and sequencing errors. To assign V, D and J gene segments, CDR3 sequences were aligned to IMGT reference sequences. Each retained sequence needed at least a six-nucleotide match to both a V gene segment and a J gene segment. A rearrangement counted as productive if the CDR3 had no stop codons and remained in frame with V and J, and every other rearrangement counted as non-productive. CDR3 was defined by IMGT convention, running from the second conserved V-encoded cysteine to the conserved J-encoded phenylalanine. The earlier analysis of some 550 of the donors excluded any sequence lacking an unambiguous match to a single V gene segment. In an earlier analysis of approximately 610 of the donors, V segments were called functional above 56.7% productive rearrangements and were called segregating when the between-donor standard deviation exceeded 5%. To diagnose cytomegalovirus status from the catalog of TCR beta chain sequences, a statistical classification framework was built. In a later analysis, TCR nucleotide sequences were compared against IMGT/GENE-DB human TR gene sequences so that V and J genes could be assigned. The TCRdist pipeline was used in a later analysis to assign CDR3 sequences and most-parsimonious VDJ recombination scenarios. In a later analysis, each TCR beta chain was defined by its CDR3 amino acid sequence together with its V-gene family, and reads lacking a unique V-gene family were excluded. In a later analysis, 450 to 600 highly shared, low-generation-probability nucleotide sequences were removed to address suspected cross-contamination and a sequencing artifact. In a later analysis, a clonal expansion index was calculated for each public chain from normalized within-repertoire ranks of inferred template counts. In a later analysis, generation probabilities were computed using a VDJ recombination model fitted to out-of-frame rearrangements, and the results were checked against IGoR. A later analysis scored TCR-TCR, TCR-HLA and TCR-CMV co-occurrence with hypergeometric tests, applying a repertoire-size bias correction to TCR pairs. To estimate false discovery rates, a later analysis permuted the HLA or CMV assignments 20 times. In a later analysis, co-occurring TCRs were grouped using DBSCAN, with TCRdist sequence similarity added in when clustering inside HLA-allele-positive subsets. Co-occurrence clustering excluded repertoires with fewer than 30,000 or more than 120,000 public chains, plus five with anomalous nucleotide sharing. TCRdb holds this immuneACCESS table with in-frame rearrangements only. Some clones are missing; in checked studies, unresolved V genes explain under half, and the rest has no known cause. The DNA gave D and trimming, while V, J and clone size come from that table. The sample table records fewer than 150,000 clones; around three quarters of these occur just once. The ten top clones hold almost 7% of the sample.

These data belong to a study of cytomegalovirus exposure and HLA in healthy donors (TCRdb year 2017). For the study in its entirety: According to an earlier analysis of several hundred of the donors, about 179 million T cells yielded 95 million to 140 million unique TCR beta sequences and approximately 300 Gb of sequence data. An early release covering 500 to 750 HLA-typed donors comprised 250 to 350 gigabases of sequencing data and around 80 million unique TCR sequences. The genetic ancestry cluster associated with self-reported Caucasian donors included 70% to 85% of the roughly 380 genotyped donors. The study aimed to test whether signatures of past pathogen exposure could be identified by cataloging public T cell receptors. The study profiled the T cell repertoires of 500 to 800 subjects by immunosequencing and related them to cytomegalovirus serostatus. In addition to the first cohort of 666 subjects, a separate validation cohort of around 110 different subjects was used. To predict cytomegalovirus infection status, the study combined high-throughput TCR immunosequencing, statistical association of individual TCRs with disease status, and machine learning. A later analysis re-analyzed previously published TCR beta repertoires from 550 to 700 donors and added high-resolution HLA genotyping to study TCR occurrence patterns. The later analysis used no new phenotypic data to find candidate immune exposures, relying instead on TCR beta sequences and their occurrence across donors. In an earlier analysis of about 590 of the donors, high-throughput TCR beta sequencing was used to judge whether each TCR beta V gene segment behaved as functional or pseudogenic. Donor age, sex, ethnicity and CMV serostatus were collected together with the repertoire data. Genome-wide SNP genotypes for about three fifths of the roughly 670 donors were used in a later genetic analysis, which treated that subset as a discovery cohort. Every repertoire in the discovery cohort had been generated on one and the same sequencing platform. Class I and class II HLA loci were covered by the typing at four-digit resolution. Typing coverage varied by locus: about 620-630 donors for A, B, C, DRB1 and DQB1; some 520 for DQA1; more than 600 for DPA1; 450 to 480 for DPB1. Roughly five DR-DQ haplotypes were treated as single units for association and clustering because of strong linkage in the cohort. On average, about 240,000 unique TCR beta nucleotide sequences were sequenced per donor among some 430 genotyped donors of the cohort, with roughly 20% of those sequences being non-productive. On the study overall, not on this receptor specifically: It was suggested by the authors that the approach could potentially be generalized to other disease states and immunological phenotypes. In a later analysis, TCR association rates were found to vary across HLA loci, with the most associated TCRs seen for DRB1 alleles and the fewest for HLA-C alleles. Immune exposure information for the cohort was limited to CMV serostatus. Most TCR sequences were seen in very few donors, while some public TCRs were found in many individuals. When HLA alleles, especially DR and DQ, strongly co-occurred, attributing TCR associations to individual alleles was difficult. Because HLA typing was unavailable for some donors at each locus, only the typed subset was used in association tests. In this cohort, only TCR beta chains were sequenced, and detectable features were limited by the absence of alpha or paired-chain data. In a later genetic analysis, a missense DCLRE1C variant was associated with V-gene and J-gene trimming of TCR beta chains, and the association was replicated in an independent cohort. According to a later genetic analysis, donors in an Asian-associated ancestry cluster had fewer N-insertions in productive TCRs than the roughly 700-donor mean. At a false discovery rate of 0.05, a later analysis linked 16,951 TCR beta sequences to specific HLA alleles. Most CMV-associated TCR beta chains appeared to be HLA-restricted in a later analysis, and the HLA associations seemed to be driven largely by CMV exposure. Sequencing depth was assumed to be roughly uniform across donors in the presence/absence analyses, though that assumption may not hold. Three of the identified cytomegalovirus-associated TCR beta chains were confirmed in vitro to be specific for cytomegalovirus antigens. Several of the top co-occurrence clusters appeared to be linked to parvovirus B19, influenza, CMV and Epstein-Barr virus, according to a later analysis. Compared with equally common non-associated chains, HLA-associated TCR beta chains in a later analysis were more clonally expanded and had lower generation probabilities. The study listed 164 TCR beta chains as associated with cytomegalovirus. A group of highly shared sequence variants was considered likely to be a technical artifact of the sequencing pipeline. An earlier analysis of approximately 600 of the donors showed that most TCR beta V segments appeared in productive rearrangements either about 90% or about 30% of the time, which broadly matched IMGT annotations. Roughly 15 rarely observed V segments, including chromosome 9 orphons, were excluded from the earlier analysis of about 610 of the donors because counts were too low. A further reported finding was that TCR beta sequences accurately predicted the HLA-A and HLA-B alleles for most subjects in the first cohort. The classifier was reported to diagnose cytomegalovirus status with high specificity and sensitivity in both the original and validation cohorts. Some IMGT-functional V segments, including TRBV6-2 and TRBV6-3, could not be distinguished by the 87-base-pair reads and were therefore excluded. Linkage disequilibrium might explain the correlated functional status among segregating V segments, but an unknown experimental factor could not be ruled out.

The chain joins TRBV25-1 to TRBJ1-5; 7 bases in between match TRBD1. Sample: PBMCs. The TCR originated in a man aged 35 to 55 in good health and CMV-seropositive. Here is the DNA: TGTGCCGACCCGGACAGGCCGGCCGTACCCCAGCATTTT. The resulting protein is CADPDRPAVPQHF.